One and the same sample provided the 20 T cell receptor beta chains below, sequenced in a study of glioma-infiltrating T cells after dendritic cell vaccination. Assay: immunoSEQ multiplex PCR; the TCRdb copy retains only in-frame clones and omits some. Of about 82,000 clones listed, over 85% are singletons. The sequenced sample was blood, obtained before dendritic cell vaccination. Receptors originate from a human donor with glioblastoma.

This clone was found a few times. The chain employs TRBV11-2 and TRBJ1-3; 11 bases match TRBD1. This CDR3 contains 18 residues. J lost 3 bases, V lost 2 bases, and 9 bases had no gene match. The germline V gene encodes CDR1 SGHAT and CDR2 FQNNGV. CDR3 coding DNA: TGTGCCAGCAGCTTAACCCCCGGGACAGGGGGAGATGGAAACACCATATATTTT. Amino acid sequence: CASSLTPGTGGDGNTIYF.

The chain employs TRBV2 and TRBJ2-5; 10 bases are a match to TRBD2. Germline V CDR1 and CDR2: SNHLY, FYNNEI. The V gene end was trimmed by 4 bases and the J gene end by 4 bases; junction bases not matched to a gene: 0. This CDR3 has 13 amino acids. DNA of the CDR3: TGTGCCAGCAGTGGGACTAGCGGAGAGACCCAGTACTTC. It yields the protein CASSGTSGETQYF.

V gene TRBV5-1 combines with J gene TRBJ1-6; D is perhaps TRBD1 (6 bases). Trimming took 0 bases from V and 10 from J, leaving 11 bases between them. This CDR3 is built from 14 residues. Germline CDR1 reads SGHRS; CDR2 reads YFSETQ. As DNA, the CDR3 is TGCGCCAGCAGCTTGGTACAGGGAGGGTCACCCCTCCACTTT. Protein: CASSLVQGGSPLHF.

This clone came up a few times. The CDR3 loop reads CASSYGQGDEQYF. The CDR3 DNA sequence: TGTGCCAGCAGCTACGGACAGGGGGACGAGCAGTACTTC. The chain links TRBV11-3 to TRBJ2-7; 10 nucleotides agree with TRBD1. The CDR3 sequence is 13 residues long. Germline V lookup: CDR1 SGHNT, CDR2 YENEEA. The V segment lost 4 bases and the J segment 5 bases; nucleotides outside the gene matches: 2.

This chain joins TRBV11-2 and TRBJ2-7; D call uncertain. Germline V gene sequence: CDR1 SGHAT, CDR2 FQNNGV. This CDR3 spans 13 amino acids. V lost 5 bases and J lost 2, with 10 bases in between. The CDR3 sequence: CASSPMAAYEQYF. The CDR3 DNA follows: TGTGCCAGCAGCCCAATGGCGGCCTACGAGCAGTACTTC.

This rearrangement joins TRBV12-5 to TRBJ2-7; possibly TRBD2 for D (5 bases). V was pared by 6 bases and J by 6 bases, with 15 bases between. The CDR3 covers 13 residues. Germline values: CDR1 LGHNT, CDR2 FRNRAP. CDR3 protein: CASGPLLGSEQYF. The CDR3 DNA sequence: TGTGCTAGTGGCCCCCTATTGGGGAGCGAGCAGTACTTC. The variable domain in full, with the rest retrieved from reference TRBV12-5 and TRBJ2-7, is DARVTQTPRHKVTEMGQEVTMRCQPILGHNTVFWYRQTMMQGLELLAYFRNRAPLDDSGMPKDRFSAEMPDATLATLKIQPSEPRDSAVYFCASGPLLGSEQYFGPGTRLTVT.

The chain uses TRBV7-9 and TRBJ1-4, with 7 bases matching TRBD1. The V gene end was trimmed by 5 bases and the J gene end by 4 bases; junction bases not matched to a gene: 13. Germline V gene data show CDR1 as SEHNR and CDR2 as FQNEAQ (reference sequence). This CDR3 is built from 17 residues. The CDR3 here is CASSPGQAPPVNEKLFF. CDR3 sequence (DNA): TGTGCCAGCAGCCCCGGACAGGCCCCCCCGGTTAATGAAAAACTGTTTTTT.

The chain couples TRBV6-1 to TRBJ2-4, with 10 positions matching TRBD1. The CDR3 loop spans 15 amino acids. V dropped 6 bases and J dropped 7; count of bases not matched to a gene: 9. The germline gives CDR1 MNHNS, CDR2 SASEGT. The CDR3 spells CASSRQGASYNIQYF. CDR3 nucleotide sequence: TGTGCCAGCAGCCGACAGGGGGCAAGTTATAACATTCAGTACTTC.

The rearrangement uses TRBV19 and TRBJ2-5, with 10 bases that match TRBD2. Losses at the gene ends were 6 bases for V and 4 bases for J; bases not matched to a gene: 8. CDR1 is LNHDA and CDR2 is SQIVND in the germline V gene (reference sequence). The CDR3 contains 15 residues. Written as DNA, the CDR3 is TGTGCCAGTAGCTCTAGCGGGAGTAATTTAGAGACCCAGTACTTC. Amino acids: CASSSSGSNLETQYF.

The V and J genes are TRBV9 and TRBJ2-1; D uncertain. This CDR3 spans 15 amino acids. Deletions cut 3 bases from V and 0 bases from J, with 10 bases between. CDR1 is SGDLS, CDR2 YYNGEE, per germline. This CDR3 is CASSGQLSSYNEQFF. CDR3 in DNA: TGTGCCAGCAGCGGACAATTATCCTCCTACAATGAGCAGTTCTTC.

The chain recombines TRBV19 with TRBJ2-5; 8 positions agree with TRBD1. CDR1 is LNHDA, CDR2 SQIVND, per germline (reference sequence). Germline trimming cut 6 bases from V and 4 bases from J; bases unmatched to any gene: 7. This CDR3 has 14 amino acids. In nucleotides, the CDR3 is TGTGCCAGTAGCCGAGGACAGGGTGGAGAGACCCAGTACTTC. The encoded protein is CASSRGQGGETQYF.

The chain carries TRBV5-1 and TRBJ2-1, with a tentative D call TRBD2 (5 bases). This CDR3 has 14 amino acids. The V end lost 2 bases, the J end lost 5 bases, and 11 bases lay between the germline ends. Germline V gene sequence: CDR1 SGHRS, CDR2 YFSETQ. CDR3 loop: CASSLSAENNEQFF. The CDR3 nucleotides are TGCGCCAGCAGCTTATCAGCGGAAAACAATGAGCAGTTCTTC.

The genes are TRBV29-1 and TRBJ2-2; TRBD1 agrees at 11 bases. V lost 5 bases, J lost 5 bases, and 4 bases stayed unmatched. Per germline, CDR1 SQVTM and CDR2 ANQGSEA. This CDR3 has 14 residues. CDR3 DNA sequence: TGCAGCGTTCTAGGACAGGGGGCGACCGGGGAGCTGTTTTTT. It codes for CSVLGQGATGELFF.

The rearrangement uses TRBV6-5 and TRBJ2-1; D gene uncertain. The CDR3 is made up of 14 amino acids. The V end was cut by 2 bases, the J end by 5 bases, with 10 bases between. From germline, CDR1 is MNHEY and CDR2 SVGAGI. The CDR3 DNA sequence: TGTGCCAGCAGTTACGCGAACGTCAACAATGAGCAGTTCTTC. It is translated as CASSYANVNNEQFF.

The genes are TRBV7-2 and TRBJ2-7, with TRBD2 identical over 13 bases. Trimming cost V 5 bases and J 2 bases; bases outside gene matches: 3. The CDR3 has 15 amino acids. Germline V gene data show CDR1 as SGHTA and CDR2 as FQGNSA. The CDR3 protein is CASSPGLAGAYEQYF. In DNA, the CDR3 is TGTGCCAGCAGCCCCGGACTAGCGGGGGCCTACGAGCAGTACTTC.

The chain carries TRBV7-3 and TRBJ2-1; 10 bases agree with TRBD2. The CDR3 runs 15 residues. The V gene end was trimmed by 4 bases and the J gene end by 6 bases; junction bases not matched to a gene: 6. Germline V CDR1 and CDR2: SGHTA, FQGTGA. For the CDR3, the DNA is TGTGCCAGCAGCTCCCTAGCGGGAGTTGGCAATGAGCAGTTCTTC. Translating gives CASSSLAGVGNEQFF. Complete variable domain (other parts from reference TRBV7-3 and TRBJ2-1): GAGVSQTPSNKVTEKGKYVELRCDPISGHTALYWYRQSLGQGPEFLIYFQGTGAADDSGLPNDRFFAVRPEGSVSTLKIQRTERGDSAVYLCASSSLAGVGNEQFFGPGTRLTVL.

The CDR3 bases are TGTGCCTGGAGTCGAGGAGACGCCGTCTACGAGCAGTACTTC. This gives the protein CAWSRGDAVYEQYF. J is TRBJ2-7 and V is TRBV30; D remains unclear. Germline V gene lookup returns CDR1 GTSNPN and CDR2 SVGIG (reference sequence). This CDR3 has 14 amino acids. The germline V and J ends were trimmed by 2 bases and 3 bases, with 14 bases remaining between them.

The chain uses TRBV5-1 and TRBJ2-4, with TRBD1 matching over 8 bases. Trimming removed 4 bases from V and 9 bases from J; junction bases left unmatched: 9. Germline loops: CDR1 SGHRS, CDR2 YFSETQ. This CDR3 is built from 14 residues. CDR3 amino acids: CASSDPQGAIIQYF. In DNA, the CDR3 is TGCGCCAGCAGCGACCCGCAGGGGGCGATCATTCAGTACTTC.

CDR3 loop: CASYTGYYEQYF. The CDR3 coding sequence is TGTGCCAGCTACACAGGGTACTACGAGCAGTACTTC. The chain carries TRBV19 and TRBJ2-7; D may be TRBD1 (6 bases). Germline assignment: CDR1 LNHDA and CDR2 SQIVND (reference sequence). Trimming took 9 bases from V and 3 from J, leaving 12 bases between them. The CDR3 is made up of 12 amino acids. The full variable domain, rest sourced from reference TRBV19 and TRBJ2-7, is DGGITQSPKYLFRKEGQNVTLSCEQNLNHDAMYWYRQDPGQGLRLIYYSQIVNDFQKGDIAEGYSVSREKKESFPLTVTSAQKNPTAFYLCASYTGYYEQYFGPGTRLTVT.

The CDR3 sequence: CASSPQTGGPYNEQFF. CDR3 DNA sequence: TGTGCCAGCAGTCCACAAACGGGGGGGCCCTACAATGAGCAGTTCTTC. The chain is built from TRBV6-6 and TRBJ2-1; 8 bases align to TRBD2. Losses at the gene ends were 5 bases for V and 2 bases for J; bases not matched to a gene: 8. CDR1 and CDR2 (germline): MNHNY, SVGAGI (reference sequence). This CDR3 comprises 16 residues.